Listed below are T cell receptor beta chains from one sample, sequenced in a study of shared clonotypes between healthy human individuals. Some clones are missing from TCRdb's copy, which holds only in-frame ones; the method was immunoSEQ multiplex PCR. The profile shows over 1.5 million clones, roughly 98% of them singletons. Material: naive CD4+ T cells sorted from blood. The receptors were sampled from a man in his thirties or forties in good health. Both conserved end residues are trimmed from each CDR3. Each record gives: J gene, clone size, V gene, CDR3 protein. Expanded clones get a size class; other rows say once, few or many, or leave the size out.

J: TRBJ2-7; size: -; V: TRBV7-9; CDR3: ASSFRQSPLEQY
J: TRBJ1-3; size: -; V: TRBV7-2; CDR3: ASSLSSSGNTIY
J: TRBJ2-1; size: -; V: TRBV19; CDR3: ASGTSGRFYNEQF
J: TRBJ2-2; size: -; V: TRBV6-4; CDR3: ASSDPSSGRSPITGELF
J: TRBJ2-2; size: -; V: TRBV29-1; CDR3: SVVGTDFTGELF
J: TRBJ2-3; size: -; V: TRBV5-4; CDR3: ASSLQQTSTDTQY
J: TRBJ2-6; size: -; V: TRBV30; CDR3: AWSGGSSGANVLT
J: TRBJ2-7; size: -; V: TRBV29-1; CDR3: SVAGTGAFYEQY
J: TRBJ2-7; size: -; V: TRBV14; CDR3: ASSPGQNAYEQY
J: TRBJ1-5; size: once; V: TRBV19; CDR3: ASTRQGMGNQPQH
J: TRBJ2-7; size: -; V: TRBV5-8; CDR3: ASSPKRAGGPSYEQY
J: TRBJ2-7; size: -; V: TRBV19; CDR3: ASSILGGPYEQY
J: TRBJ2-3; size: -; V: TRBV5-1; CDR3: ASSLGTGRVTDTQY
J: TRBJ2-3; size: -; V: TRBV5-4; CDR3: ASSPPQIPDTQY
J: TRBJ2-7; size: -; V: TRBV11-2; CDR3: ASSLGLAQGYEQY
J: TRBJ2-1; size: -; V: TRBV27; CDR3: ASSLRRTNEQF
J: TRBJ2-4; size: -; V: TRBV20-1; CDR3: SARAGNIQY
J: TRBJ2-5; size: -; V: TRBV29-1; CDR3: SVTTGVETQY
J: TRBJ2-3; size: -; V: TRBV18; CDR3: ASSPPRLAGGPKSTDTQY
J: TRBJ2-7; size: once; V: TRBV5-1; CDR3: ASSLAVSHEQY
J: TRBJ2-7; size: -; V: TRBV6-5; CDR3: ASESDRMPYEQY
J: TRBJ2-5; size: -; V: TRBV28; CDR3: ASSSGGRETQY
J: TRBJ1-1; size: once; V: TRBV11-2; CDR3: ASSLATGRENTEAF
J: TRBJ2-1; size: -; V: TRBV9; CDR3: ASSVATGFYEQF
J: TRBJ1-2; size: -; V: TRBV5-1; CDR3: ASSYGQGDGYGYT
J: TRBJ2-5; size: -; V: TRBV9; CDR3: ASSVVGEKTQY
J: TRBJ2-5; size: -; V: TRBV2; CDR3: ASSKTGGGMIGQETQY
J: TRBJ2-3; size: -; V: TRBV7-8; CDR3: ASSLELRAGYTDTQY
J: TRBJ2-2; size: -; V: TRBV19; CDR3: ASSQDILTGELF
J: TRBJ2-7; size: -; V: TRBV28; CDR3: ASSLPGTTYEQY
J: TRBJ1-2; size: -; V: TRBV28; CDR3: ASSFGLGQGARINYGYT
J: TRBJ2-1; size: -; V: TRBV27; CDR3: ASRHYRGASNEQF
J: TRBJ2-3; size: -; V: TRBV18; CDR3: ASSPSAIAADTQY
J: TRBJ2-4; size: -; V: TRBV18; CDR3: ASSPGTIENIQY